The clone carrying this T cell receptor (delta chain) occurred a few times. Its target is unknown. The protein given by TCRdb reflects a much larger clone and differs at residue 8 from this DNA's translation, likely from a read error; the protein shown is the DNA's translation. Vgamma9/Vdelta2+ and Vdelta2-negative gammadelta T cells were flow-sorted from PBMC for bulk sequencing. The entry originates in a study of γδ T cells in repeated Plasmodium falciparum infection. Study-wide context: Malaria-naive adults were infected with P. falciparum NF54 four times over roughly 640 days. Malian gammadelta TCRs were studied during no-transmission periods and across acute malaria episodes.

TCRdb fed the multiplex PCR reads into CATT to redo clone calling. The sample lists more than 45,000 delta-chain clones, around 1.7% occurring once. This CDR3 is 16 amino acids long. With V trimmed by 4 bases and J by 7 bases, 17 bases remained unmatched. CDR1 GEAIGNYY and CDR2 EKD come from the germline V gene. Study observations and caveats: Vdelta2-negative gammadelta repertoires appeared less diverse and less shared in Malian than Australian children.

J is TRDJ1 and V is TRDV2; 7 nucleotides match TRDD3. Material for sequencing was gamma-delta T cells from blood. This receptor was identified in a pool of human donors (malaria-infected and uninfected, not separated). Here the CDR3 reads CACDRVLRDTSLKLIF. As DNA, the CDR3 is TGTGCCTGTGATCGGGTACTGAGGGATACCTCCCTTAAACTCATCTTT.